Below, 24 T cell receptor beta chains from the same sample are listed, as sequenced in a study of cytomegalovirus exposure and HLA in healthy donors. PCR used 60 Vbeta primers and 13 Jbeta primers. Using immunoSEQ multiplex PCR, the repertoire was profiled, and TCRdb retains in-frame clones only, with some absent. The profile shows approximately 130,000 clones, about four fifths of them singletons. The source material was PBMCs. Source of these receptors: a man aged 18-30 years in good health and CMV-seronegative.

The CDR3 protein is CASSLGQGRGEKLFF. DNA for the CDR3: TGCGCCAGCAGCTTAGGACAGGGACGGGGTGAAAAACTGTTTTTT. This chain uses TRBV5-1 with TRBJ1-4; 8 bases fit TRBD1. Looked up from germline, CDR1 is SGHRS and CDR2 is YFSETQ. The CDR3 loop spans 15 amino acids. V lost 2 bases and J lost 7; bases outside the gene matches: 7.

The V and J genes are TRBV28 and TRBJ1-6; possibly TRBD1 for D (5 bases). From germline, CDR1 is MDHEN and CDR2 SYDVKM. The V and J ends lost 10 bases and 10 bases respectively, with 11 bases between them. The CDR3 contains 11 residues. DNA for the CDR3: TGTGCCACCCTCGCAGGGTCACCCCTCCACTTT. It translates to CATLAGSPLHF. Full variable domain (missing parts from reference TRBV28 and TRBJ1-6): DVKVTQSSRYLVKRTGEKVFLECVQDMDHENMFWYRQDPGLGLRLIYFSYDVKMKEKGDIPEGYSVSREKKERFSLILESASTNQTSMYLCATLAGSPLHFGNGTRLTVT.

The J gene is TRBJ2-7, the V gene TRBV28, with D perhaps TRBD1 (5 bases). V was trimmed by 8 bases and J by 3 bases, leaving 14 bases between them. Germline V lookup: CDR1 MDHEN, CDR2 SYDVKM. CDR3 size: 13 residues. CDR3 region: CASFRDSLYEQYF. For the CDR3, the DNA is TGTGCCAGCTTTCGCGACAGCCTCTACGAGCAGTACTTC.

The rearrangement uses TRBV11-2 and TRBJ1-3, with TRBD1 matching 9 bases. The germline V gene encodes CDR1 SGHAT and CDR2 FQNNGV. The CDR3 has 15 amino acids. Losses at the gene ends were 5 bases for V and 2 bases for J; bases not matched to a gene: 4. CDR3 amino acids: CASSGNRGPGNTIYF. CDR3 sequence (DNA): TGTGCCAGCAGCGGCAACAGGGGGCCTGGAAACACCATATATTTT.

The rearrangement joins TRBV19 to TRBJ1-5; no reliable D call. Germline-derived CDR1 and CDR2 are LNHDA and SQIVND (reference sequence). V lost 6 bases and J 0 bases, leaving 9 bases between the germline ends. CDR3 length equals 14 residues. In nucleotides, the CDR3 is TGTGCCAGTAGGAGGGTGTATAGCAATCAGCCCCAGCATTTT. Residues: CASRRVYSNQPQHF.

CDR3 sequence: CASSSRRTEAFF. The CDR3, as DNA: TGTGCCAGCAGCTCCCGGAGGACTGAAGCTTTCTTT. V gene TRBV7-6 combines with J gene TRBJ1-1, with unresolved D. The CDR3 consists of 12 residues. Germline lookup yields CDR1 SGHVS and CDR2 FNYEAQ. V shed 4 bases and J shed 5 bases, with 8 bases lying between them. Drawing the rest from reference TRBV7-6 and TRBJ1-1, the complete variable domain is GAGVSQSPRYKVTKRGQDVALRCDPISGHVSLYWYRQALGQGPEFLTYFNYEAQQDKSGLPNDRFSAERPEGSISTLTIQRTEQRDSAMYRCASSSRRTEAFFGQGTRLTVV.

This chain connects TRBV9 to TRBJ1-2, with TRBD1 identical over 10 bases. The CDR3 loop spans 18 amino acids. In germline, CDR1 is SGDLS, CDR2 YYNGEE. V was clipped by 4 bases and J by 0 bases; unmatched bases: 12. This chain's CDR3 is CASSTGQGHYRANYGYTF. The CDR3 DNA sequence: TGTGCCAGCAGCACGGGACAGGGGCACTACCGAGCTAACTATGGCTACACCTTC. Together with reference TRBV9 and TRBJ1-2, the CDR3 gives the full variable domain: DSGVTQTPKHLITATGQRVTLRCSPRSGDLSVYWYQQSLDQGLQFLIQYYNGEERAKGNILERFSAQQFPDLHSELNLSSLELGDSALYFCASSTGQGHYRANYGYTFGSGTRLTVV.

This clone was recorded only once. The chain joins TRBV28 to TRBJ2-3; TRBD1 agrees at 9 bases. Germline V gene data show CDR1 as MDHEN and CDR2 as SYDVKM. J was trimmed by 5 bases and V by 5 bases; bases with no gene match: 8. The CDR3 is made up of 15 amino acids. The CDR3 reads CASSLGTGQGDTQYF. Written as DNA, the CDR3 is TGTGCCAGCAGTCTCGGGACAGGGCAAGGAGATACGCAGTATTTT.

This clone was detected only once. Here the CDR3 reads CASSEDQGRGYGYTF. The CDR3 coding sequence is TGTGCCAGCAGTGAAGATCAGGGGCGTGGGTATGGCTACACCTTC. The chain combines TRBV6-1 with TRBJ1-2, with a tentative D call TRBD1 (6 bases). There are 15 residues in the CDR3. Looked up from germline, CDR1 is MNHNS and CDR2 is SASEGT. V was cut by 1 base and J by 5 bases, with 14 bases left in between.

This rearrangement joins TRBV7-2 to TRBJ2-7; a weak D match, TRBD1 (6 bases). This CDR3 contains 12 residues. The germline CDR1 and CDR2 sequences are SGHTA and FQGNSA. V lost 5 bases and J lost 12, with 17 bases in between. CDR3 amino acids: CASSPQNRALYF. The CDR3 DNA reads TGTGCCAGCAGCCCACAGAACAGGGCCCTGTACTTC. The whole variable domain, filled in from reference TRBV7-2 and TRBJ2-7, reads GAGVSQSPSNKVTEKGKDVELRCDPISGHTALYWYRQSLGQGLEFLIYFQGNSAPDKSGLPSDRFSAERTGGSVSTLTIQRTQQEDSAVYLCASSPQNRALYFGPGTRLTVT.

The chain uses TRBV29-1 and TRBJ2-4, with 9 bases that match TRBD1. The junction had 7 bases not matched to a gene; V was cut back by 6 bases and J by 1 base. This CDR3 is built from 15 residues. Germline V gives CDR1 SQVTM, CDR2 ANQGSEA. The CDR3 DNA reads TGCAGCGTCGAATTCGGACAGGGGGCCAAAAACATTCAGTACTTC. Translated, it gives CSVEFGQGAKNIQYF.

The V and J genes are TRBV5-1 and TRBJ1-2; 9 nucleotides agree with TRBD1. CDR1 and CDR2 from the germline V gene are SGHRS and YFSETQ. The length of the CDR3 is 14 residues. V dropped 5 bases and J dropped 5; count of bases not matched to a gene: 7. The CDR3 DNA sequence: TGCGCCAGCAGGCCTACAGGGGGCGGATATGGCTACACCTTC. This encodes CASRPTGGGYGYTF.

The chain is built from TRBV6-1 and TRBJ2-3; the D gene is possibly TRBD2 (6 bases). V shed 0 bases and J shed 3 bases, with 16 bases lying between them. Germline V CDR1 and CDR2: MNHNS, SASEGT. The CDR3 spans 17 residues. The CDR3 reads CASSEARGAGKTDTQYF. The CDR3, as DNA: TGTGCCAGCAGTGAAGCTCGCGGGGCAGGAAAGACAGATACGCAGTATTTT.

This chain uses TRBV29-1 with TRBJ1-2; TRBD1 aligns across 10 bases. Looked up from germline, CDR1 is SQVTM and CDR2 is ANQGSEA. Trimming took 6 bases from V and 13 from J; bases not matched to a gene: 11. The CDR3 spans 12 residues. CDR3 nucleotides: TGCAGCGTGTCCGGGACAGGGGACTCCCTCACCTTC. It encodes CSVSGTGDSLTF.

The rearrangement links TRBV7-2 to TRBJ2-2; perhaps TRBD1 as D (5 bases). The V end was cut by 5 bases, the J end by 5 bases, with 18 bases between. The CDR3 contains 16 residues. From germline, CDR1 is SGHTA and CDR2 FQGNSA. As DNA, the CDR3 is TGTGCCAGCAGCCCGACCCTGGTGGGGCAGACCGGGGAGCTGTTTTTT. Translated: CASSPTLVGQTGELFF.

The gene calls are TRBV6-1 and TRBJ2-5, with D hard to call. Per germline, CDR1 MNHNS and CDR2 SASEGT. The length of the CDR3 is 12 residues. V dropped 7 bases and J dropped 5 bases, with 11 bases sitting between them. CDR3: CASKFWRETQYF. CDR3 coding DNA: TGTGCCAGCAAGTTTTGGCGGGAGACCCAGTACTTC.

The J gene is TRBJ1-2, the V gene TRBV29-1, with D possibly being TRBD1 (6 bases). The CDR3 sequence is 11 residues long. The germline gives CDR1 SQVTM, CDR2 ANQGSEA. The V gene lost 7 bases and the J gene lost 4 bases, with 10 bases spanning the gap. CDR3 amino acids: CSGRGIYGYTF. CDR3 in DNA: TGCAGCGGAAGGGGGATCTATGGCTACACCTTC. Full variable domain (missing parts from reference TRBV29-1 and TRBJ1-2): SAVISQKPSRDICQRGTSLTIQCQVDSQVTMMFWYRQQPGQSLTLIATANQGSEATYESGFVIDKFPISRPNLTFSTLTVSNMSPEDSSIYLCSGRGIYGYTFGSGTRLTVV.

This clone turned up a few times. The gene calls are TRBV6-1 and TRBJ1-1; the D gene is possibly TRBD1 (5 bases). CDR1 and CDR2 (germline): MNHNS, SASEGT. V gave up 5 bases and J gave up 4 bases, with 8 bases separating them. This CDR3 comprises 12 residues. CDR3 in DNA: TGTGCCAGCAGTAGACAGATCACTGAAGCTTTCTTT. It yields the protein CASSRQITEAFF.

A word on this clone: The germline gene is not matched at one end of the junction; a read error may be the cause. The rearrangement uses TRBV7-9 and TRBJ1-1; no firm D call. CDR1 is SEHNR and CDR2 is FQNEAQ in the germline V gene (reference sequence). The CDR3 has 12 amino acids. The CDR3 nucleotides are TGTTCCAGCACCCTAGAGGCACGTGAAGCTTTCTTT. The encoded protein is CSSTLEAREAFF.

The V and J genes are TRBV10-3 and TRBJ1-6, with D unclear. Trimming left V 3 bases short and J 6 bases short, with 6 bases between. The CDR3 sequence is 13 residues long. CDR1 and CDR2 from the germline V gene are ENHRY and SYGVKD. The CDR3 reads CAISDRFNSPLHF. The CDR3 region has the DNA TGTGCCATCAGTGACAGATTTAATTCACCCCTCCACTTT.

Here the CDR3 reads CASSLAGEQFF. As DNA, the CDR3 is TGTGCCAGCAGCTTGGCGGGTGAGCAGTTCTTC. The chain is built from TRBV5-6 and TRBJ2-1, with D hard to call. V was shortened by 0 bases and J by 9 bases, with 4 bases between the two germline ends. CDR3 length equals 11 residues. The germline V gene encodes CDR1 SGHDT and CDR2 YYEEEE.

J is TRBJ1-5 and V is TRBV6-6, with TRBD1 as a possible D gene (6 bases). Germline CDR1 reads MNHNY; CDR2 reads SVGAGI (reference sequence). Trimming removed 11 bases from V and 4 bases from J, with 18 bases in between. CDR3 length: 14 amino acids. CDR3 amino acids: CAASRDTSNQPQHF. The CDR3 nucleotides read TGTGCCGCCAGCCGGGACACGAGTAATCAGCCCCAGCATTTT.

The V call is TRBV9, the J call TRBJ2-7; 7 bases fit TRBD2. V trimming: 0 bases; J trimming: 2 bases; junction bases outside the gene matches: 8. This CDR3 is 16 amino acids long. Germline V gene data show CDR1 as SGDLS and CDR2 as YYNGEE. CDR3 DNA sequence: TGTGCCAGCAGCGTAGACCGTAGCGGGCGAACCTACGAGCAGTACTTC. The encoded protein is CASSVDRSGRTYEQYF.

The chain joins TRBV11-2 to TRBJ2-2; 9 nucleotides line up with TRBD1. Germline CDR1 SGHAT, CDR2 FQNNGV. With V trimmed by 7 bases and J by 7 bases, 13 bases remained unmatched. This CDR3 contains 16 residues. DNA of the CDR3: TGTGCCAGCATGGGACAGGGTTGGGTAACGAACGGGGAGCTGTTTTTT. This encodes CASMGQGWVTNGELFF.